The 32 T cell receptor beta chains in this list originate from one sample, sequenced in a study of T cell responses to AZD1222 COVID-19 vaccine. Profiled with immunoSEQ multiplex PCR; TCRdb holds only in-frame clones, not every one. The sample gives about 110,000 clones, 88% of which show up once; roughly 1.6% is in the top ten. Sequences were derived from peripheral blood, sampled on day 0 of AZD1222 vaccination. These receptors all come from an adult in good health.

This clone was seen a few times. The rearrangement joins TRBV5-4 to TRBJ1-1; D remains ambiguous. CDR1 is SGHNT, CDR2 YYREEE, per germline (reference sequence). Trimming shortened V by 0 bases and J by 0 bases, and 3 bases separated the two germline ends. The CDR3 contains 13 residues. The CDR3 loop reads CASSLDLNTEAFF. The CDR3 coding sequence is TGTGCCAGCAGCTTGGATTTGAACACTGAAGCTTTCTTT.

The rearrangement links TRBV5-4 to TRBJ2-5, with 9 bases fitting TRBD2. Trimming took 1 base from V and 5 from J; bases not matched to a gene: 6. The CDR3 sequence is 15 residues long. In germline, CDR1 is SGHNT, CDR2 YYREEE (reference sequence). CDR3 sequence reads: CASSLKREVQETQYF. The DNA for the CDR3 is TGTGCCAGCAGCTTGAAGCGGGAGGTTCAGGAGACCCAGTACTTC.

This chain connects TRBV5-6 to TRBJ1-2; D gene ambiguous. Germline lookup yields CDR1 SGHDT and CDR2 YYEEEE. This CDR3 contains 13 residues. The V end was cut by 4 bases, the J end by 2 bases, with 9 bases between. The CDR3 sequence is CASSRTANYGYTF. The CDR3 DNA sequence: TGTGCCAGCAGCCGGACGGCGAACTATGGCTACACCTTC.

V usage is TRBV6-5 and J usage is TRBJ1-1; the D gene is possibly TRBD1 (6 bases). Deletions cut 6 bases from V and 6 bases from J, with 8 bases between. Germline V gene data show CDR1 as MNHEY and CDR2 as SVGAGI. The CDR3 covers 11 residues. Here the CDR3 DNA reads TGTGCCAGCAGCTACAGGGCTGAAGCTTTCTTT. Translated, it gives CASSYRAEAFF.

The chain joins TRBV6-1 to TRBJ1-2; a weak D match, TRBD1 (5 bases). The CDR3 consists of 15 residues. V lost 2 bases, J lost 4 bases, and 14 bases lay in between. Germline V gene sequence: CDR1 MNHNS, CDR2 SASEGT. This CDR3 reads CASSELYGGVYGYTF. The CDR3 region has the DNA TGTGCCAGCAGTGAATTATACGGAGGGGTCTATGGCTACACCTTC.

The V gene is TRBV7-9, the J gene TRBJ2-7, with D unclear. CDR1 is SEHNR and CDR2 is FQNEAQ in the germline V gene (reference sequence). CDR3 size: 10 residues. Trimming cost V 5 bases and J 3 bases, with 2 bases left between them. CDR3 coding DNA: TGTGCCAGCAGCAACTACGAGCAGTACTTC. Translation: CASSNYEQYF. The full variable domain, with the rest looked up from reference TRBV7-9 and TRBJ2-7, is DTGVSQNPRHKITKRGQNVTFRCDPISEHNRLYWYRQTLGQGPEFLTYFQNEAQLEKSRLLSDRFSAERPKGSFSTLEIQRTEQGDSAMYLCASSNYEQYFGPGTRLTVT.

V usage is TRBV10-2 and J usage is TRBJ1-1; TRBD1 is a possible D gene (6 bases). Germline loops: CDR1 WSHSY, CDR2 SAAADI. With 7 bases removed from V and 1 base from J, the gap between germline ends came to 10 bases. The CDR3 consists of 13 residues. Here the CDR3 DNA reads TGCGCCAGCACCCTACAGGGGAACACTGAAGCTTTCTTT. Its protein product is CASTLQGNTEAFF.

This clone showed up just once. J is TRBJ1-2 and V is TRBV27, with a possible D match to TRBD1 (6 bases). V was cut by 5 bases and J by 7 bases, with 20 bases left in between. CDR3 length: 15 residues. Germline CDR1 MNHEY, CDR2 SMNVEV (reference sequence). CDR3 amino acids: CASSPTGQTGRGYTF. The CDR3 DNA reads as TGTGCCAGCAGTCCCACCGGACAGACCGGCCGTGGCTACACCTTC.

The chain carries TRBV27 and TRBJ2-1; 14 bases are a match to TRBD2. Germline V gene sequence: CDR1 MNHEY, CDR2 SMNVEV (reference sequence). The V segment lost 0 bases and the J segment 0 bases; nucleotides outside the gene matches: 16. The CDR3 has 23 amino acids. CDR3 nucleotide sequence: TGTGCCAGCAGTTTATCGGTTACGAACCCGGGAGGGACTAGCGGGAGCTCCTACAATGAGCAGTTCTTC. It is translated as CASSLSVTNPGGTSGSSYNEQFF.

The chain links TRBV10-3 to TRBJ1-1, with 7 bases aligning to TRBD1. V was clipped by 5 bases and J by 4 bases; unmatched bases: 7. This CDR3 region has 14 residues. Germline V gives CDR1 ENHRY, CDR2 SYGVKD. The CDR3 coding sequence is TGTGCCATCAGTAGACCCGACAGGGCCACTGAAGCTTTCTTT. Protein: CAISRPDRATEAFF.

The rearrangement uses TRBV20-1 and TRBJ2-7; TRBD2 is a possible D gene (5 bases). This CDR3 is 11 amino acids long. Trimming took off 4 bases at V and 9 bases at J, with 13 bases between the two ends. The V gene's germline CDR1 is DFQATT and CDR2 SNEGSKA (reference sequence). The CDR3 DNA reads TGCAGTGCTAAGGAGGCTTCTTGGCAGTACTTC. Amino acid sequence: CSAKEASWQYF.

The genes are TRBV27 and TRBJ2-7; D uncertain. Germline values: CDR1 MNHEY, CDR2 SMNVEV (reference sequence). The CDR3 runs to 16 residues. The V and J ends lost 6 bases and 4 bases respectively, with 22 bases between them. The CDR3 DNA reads TGTGCCAGCAGAGAACCTTCAAAAGGTAAAGGGTACGAGCAGTACTTC. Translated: CASREPSKGKGYEQYF.

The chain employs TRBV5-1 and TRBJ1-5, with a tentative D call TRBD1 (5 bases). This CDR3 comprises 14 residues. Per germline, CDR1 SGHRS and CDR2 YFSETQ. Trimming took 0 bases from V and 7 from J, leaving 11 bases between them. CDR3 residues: CASSLVAGSQPQHF. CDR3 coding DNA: TGCGCCAGCAGCTTGGTGGCAGGGAGCCAGCCCCAGCATTTT.

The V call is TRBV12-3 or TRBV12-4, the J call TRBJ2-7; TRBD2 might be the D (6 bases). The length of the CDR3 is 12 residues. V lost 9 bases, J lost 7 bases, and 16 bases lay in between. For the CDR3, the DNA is TGTGCCAGTTGTCCCCAGGCGGGAGAGCAGTACTTC. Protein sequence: CASCPQAGEQYF.

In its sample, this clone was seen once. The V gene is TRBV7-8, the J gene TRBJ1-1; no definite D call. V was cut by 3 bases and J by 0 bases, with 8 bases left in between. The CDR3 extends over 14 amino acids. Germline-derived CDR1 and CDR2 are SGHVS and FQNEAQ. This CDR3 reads CASSLAILNTEAFF. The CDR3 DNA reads TGTGCCAGCAGCTTGGCTATTCTGAACACTGAAGCTTTCTTT.

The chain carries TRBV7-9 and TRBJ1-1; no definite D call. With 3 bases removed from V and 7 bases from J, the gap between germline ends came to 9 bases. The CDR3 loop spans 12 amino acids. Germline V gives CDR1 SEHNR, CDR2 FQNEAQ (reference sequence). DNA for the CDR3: TGTGCCAGCAGCTTCGGACCAAATGAAGCTTTCTTT. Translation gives CASSFGPNEAFF.

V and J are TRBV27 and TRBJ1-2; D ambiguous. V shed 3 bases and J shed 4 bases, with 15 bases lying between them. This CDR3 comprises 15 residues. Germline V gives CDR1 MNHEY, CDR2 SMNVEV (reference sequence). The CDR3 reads CASSFESGRGYGYTF. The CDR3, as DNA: TGTGCCAGCAGTTTTGAGAGCGGCCGAGGCTATGGCTACACCTTC.

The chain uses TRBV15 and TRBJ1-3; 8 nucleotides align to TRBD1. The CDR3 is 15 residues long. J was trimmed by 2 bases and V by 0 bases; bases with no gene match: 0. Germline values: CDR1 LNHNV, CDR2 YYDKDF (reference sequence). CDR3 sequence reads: CATSRDRGPGNTIYF. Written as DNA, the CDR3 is TGTGCCACCAGCAGAGACAGGGGGCCTGGAAACACCATATATTTT.

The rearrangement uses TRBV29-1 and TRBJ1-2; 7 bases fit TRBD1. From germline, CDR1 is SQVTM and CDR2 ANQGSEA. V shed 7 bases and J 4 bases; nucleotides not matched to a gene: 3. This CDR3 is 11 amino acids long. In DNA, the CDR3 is TGCAGCGCCCGGGACAGCTATGGCTACACCTTC. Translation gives CSARDSYGYTF.

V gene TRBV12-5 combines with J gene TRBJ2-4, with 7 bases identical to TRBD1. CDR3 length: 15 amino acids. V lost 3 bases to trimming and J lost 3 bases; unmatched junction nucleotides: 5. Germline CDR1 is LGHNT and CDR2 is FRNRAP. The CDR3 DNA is TGTGCTAGTGGTTTACAGGGGCCTAACAAAAACATTCAGTACTTC. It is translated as CASGLQGPNKNIQYF.

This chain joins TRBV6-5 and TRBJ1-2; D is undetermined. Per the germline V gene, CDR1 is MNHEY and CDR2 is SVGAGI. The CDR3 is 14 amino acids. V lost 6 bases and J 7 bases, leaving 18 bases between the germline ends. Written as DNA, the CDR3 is TGTGCCAGCAGGGTAACTAACCCCTATGGTGGCTACACCTTC. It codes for CASRVTNPYGGYTF.

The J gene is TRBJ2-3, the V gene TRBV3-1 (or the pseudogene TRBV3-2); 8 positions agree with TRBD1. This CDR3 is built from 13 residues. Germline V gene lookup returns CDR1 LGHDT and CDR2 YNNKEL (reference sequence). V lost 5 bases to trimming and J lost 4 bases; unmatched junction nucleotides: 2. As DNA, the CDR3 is TGTGCCAGCAGCGACAGGGGTCCAGATACGCAGTATTTT. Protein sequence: CASSDRGPDTQYF.

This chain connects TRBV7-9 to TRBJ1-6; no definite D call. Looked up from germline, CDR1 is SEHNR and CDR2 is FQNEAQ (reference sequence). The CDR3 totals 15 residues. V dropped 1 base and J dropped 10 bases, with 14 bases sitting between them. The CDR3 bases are TGTGCCAGCAGCTTAGGGCGGACGGCCGGCTCACCCCTCCACTTT. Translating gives CASSLGRTAGSPLHF.

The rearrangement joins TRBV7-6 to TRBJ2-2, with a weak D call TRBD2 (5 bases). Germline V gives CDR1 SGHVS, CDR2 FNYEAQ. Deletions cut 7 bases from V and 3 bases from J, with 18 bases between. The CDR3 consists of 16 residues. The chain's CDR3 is CASTPGRGPDTGELFF. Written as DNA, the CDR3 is TGTGCCAGCACCCCTGGGCGAGGGCCGGACACCGGGGAGCTGTTTTTT.

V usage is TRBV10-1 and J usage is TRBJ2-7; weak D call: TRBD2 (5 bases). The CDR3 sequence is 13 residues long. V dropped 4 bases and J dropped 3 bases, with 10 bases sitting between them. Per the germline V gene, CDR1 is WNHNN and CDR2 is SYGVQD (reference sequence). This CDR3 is CASSGSGYYEQYF. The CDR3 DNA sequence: TGCGCCAGCAGTGGGAGCGGATACTACGAGCAGTACTTC.

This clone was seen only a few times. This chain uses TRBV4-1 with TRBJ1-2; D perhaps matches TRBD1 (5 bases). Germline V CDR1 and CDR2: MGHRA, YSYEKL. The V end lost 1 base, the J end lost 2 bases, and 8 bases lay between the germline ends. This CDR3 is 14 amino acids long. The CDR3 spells CASSQGGPNYGYTF. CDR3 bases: TGCGCCAGCAGCCAAGGGGGACCCAACTATGGCTACACCTTC.

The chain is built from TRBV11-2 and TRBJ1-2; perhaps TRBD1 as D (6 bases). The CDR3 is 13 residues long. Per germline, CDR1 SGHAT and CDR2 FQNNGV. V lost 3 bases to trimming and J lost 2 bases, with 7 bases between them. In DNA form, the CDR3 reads TGTGCCAGCAGCTTTGGACAGAACTATGGCTACACCTTC. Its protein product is CASSFGQNYGYTF.

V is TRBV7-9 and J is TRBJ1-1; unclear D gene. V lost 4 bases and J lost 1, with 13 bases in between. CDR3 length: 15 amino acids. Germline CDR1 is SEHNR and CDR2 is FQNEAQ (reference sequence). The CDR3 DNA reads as TGTGCCAGCAGCTCATACCGGGTTCAGAACACTGAAGCTTTCTTT. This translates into CASSSYRVQNTEAFF. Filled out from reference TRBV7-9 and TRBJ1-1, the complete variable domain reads DTGVSQNPRHKITKRGQNVTFRCDPISEHNRLYWYRQTLGQGPEFLTYFQNEAQLEKSRLLSDRFSAERPKGSFSTLEIQRTEQGDSAMYLCASSSYRVQNTEAFFGQGTRLTVV.

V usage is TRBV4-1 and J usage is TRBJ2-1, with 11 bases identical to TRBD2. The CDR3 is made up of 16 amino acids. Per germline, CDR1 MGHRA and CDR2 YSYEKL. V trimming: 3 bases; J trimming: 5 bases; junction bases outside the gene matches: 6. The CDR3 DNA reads TGCGCCAGCAGCCATCTTAGCGGGAGGGCAGACAATGAGCAGTTCTTC. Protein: CASSHLSGRADNEQFF.

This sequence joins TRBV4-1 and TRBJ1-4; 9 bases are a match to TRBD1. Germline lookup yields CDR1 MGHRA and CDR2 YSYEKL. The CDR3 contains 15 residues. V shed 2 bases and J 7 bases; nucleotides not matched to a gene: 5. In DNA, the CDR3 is TGCGCCAGCAGCCAAACCGGGACAGGGATTGAAAAACTGTTTTTT. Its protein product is CASSQTGTGIEKLFF.

CDR3 nucleotides: TGTGCCAGCAGCTTAAGCCAGTTTTACGAGCAGTACTTC. It codes for CASSLSQFYEQYF. The chain links TRBV7-6 to TRBJ2-7; D is unclear. CDR1 and CDR2 (germline): SGHVS, FNYEAQ. V was pared by 2 bases and J by 4 bases, with 9 bases between. This CDR3 is 13 amino acids long. Based on the CDR3 plus reference TRBV7-6 and TRBJ2-7, the full variable domain is GAGVSQSPRYKVTKRGQDVALRCDPISGHVSLYWYRQALGQGPEFLTYFNYEAQQDKSGLPNDRFSAERPEGSISTLTIQRTEQRDSAMYRCASSLSQFYEQYFGPGTRLTVT.

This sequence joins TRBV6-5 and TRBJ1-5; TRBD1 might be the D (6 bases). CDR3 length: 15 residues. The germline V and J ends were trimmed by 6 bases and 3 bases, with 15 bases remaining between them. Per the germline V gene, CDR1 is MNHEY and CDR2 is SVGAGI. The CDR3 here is CASRTSGAINQPQHF. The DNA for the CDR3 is TGTGCCAGCAGGACGTCAGGGGCGATCAATCAGCCCCAGCATTTT.